The present TCR beta chain was sequenced within a study of blood T cells in healthy people across ages. Study outcomes and limitations: The percentage of naive T cells correlated strongly with TCR beta diversity.

This clonotype was detected many times. The target antigen is unknown. A J-beta primer mix and a sample-barcoded 5' primer were used in a second PCR of roughly 7 to 12 cycles. TCRdb used MiXCR to reprocess the 5' RACE reads, holding one entry per CDR3 protein. The sample consists of 1.5 million to 2 million distinct CDR3 sequences, about 35% of them appearing once. The sequence was collected from a woman aged 25 to 39 in good health. Material for sequencing was blood.

The CDR3: CASSLARRGAYNEQFF. DNA for the CDR3: TGTGCCAGCAGTTTAGCTAGGCGGGGGGCGTACAATGAGCAGTTCTTC. The genes are TRBV12-3 or TRBV12-4 and TRBJ2-1; TRBD2 aligns across 8 bases. The CDR3 loop spans 16 amino acids. Germline trimming cut 0 bases from V and 4 bases from J; bases unmatched to any gene: 5.